This T cell receptor (beta chain) emerged from a study of OX40 agonist ivuxolimab in advanced cancers. Overall study: Prior anti-PD-1, anti-PD-L1 or anti-CTLA-4 therapy did not bar entry, and roughly 40% had some.

Only in-frame clones appear in the TCRdb table, and some are missing; sequencing was by immunoSEQ multiplex PCR. The sample records more than 55,000 clones, over 80% being singletons. This CDR3 is 15 amino acids long. Germline CDR1 and CDR2: SGHTA and FQGNSA. V gave up 4 bases and J gave up 6 bases; unmatched junction bases: 5. A word on this clone: Its antigen is still unknown.

Whole-study results and caveats: With doses of 0.1 to 3.0 mg/kg, CD4+ and CD8+ blood T cells had undergone clonal expansion by week 6.

The starting material was CD4+ or CD8+ T cells sorted from blood, obtained in a trial of the OX40 agonist ivuxolimab. This sequence originates from an adult with an advanced solid tumor such as melanoma, head and neck, liver or kidney cancer. The chain is built from TRBV7-2 and TRBJ2-6; the match to TRBD1 covers 8 bases. The CDR3: CASSSQGAVANVLTF. In DNA form, the CDR3 reads TGTGCCAGCAGCTCCCAGGGGGCGGTGGCCAACGTCCTGACTTTC.